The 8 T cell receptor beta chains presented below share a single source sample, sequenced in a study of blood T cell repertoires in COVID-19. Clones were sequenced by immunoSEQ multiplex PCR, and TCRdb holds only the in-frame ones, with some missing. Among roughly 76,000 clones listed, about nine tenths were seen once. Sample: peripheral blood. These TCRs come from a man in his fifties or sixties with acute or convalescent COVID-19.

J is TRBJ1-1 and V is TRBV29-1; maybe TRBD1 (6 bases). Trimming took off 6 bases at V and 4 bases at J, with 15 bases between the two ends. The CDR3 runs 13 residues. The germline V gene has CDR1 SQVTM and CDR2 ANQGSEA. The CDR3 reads CSVIQGVFTEAFF. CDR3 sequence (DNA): TGCAGCGTCATACAGGGAGTCTTCACTGAAGCTTTCTTT.

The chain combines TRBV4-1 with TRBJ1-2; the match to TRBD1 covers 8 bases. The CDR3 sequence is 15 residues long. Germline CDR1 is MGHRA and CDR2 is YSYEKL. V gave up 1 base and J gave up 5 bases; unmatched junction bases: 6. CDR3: CASSQGQGAQYGYTF. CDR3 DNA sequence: TGCGCCAGCAGCCAAGGGCAGGGGGCCCAATATGGCTACACCTTC.

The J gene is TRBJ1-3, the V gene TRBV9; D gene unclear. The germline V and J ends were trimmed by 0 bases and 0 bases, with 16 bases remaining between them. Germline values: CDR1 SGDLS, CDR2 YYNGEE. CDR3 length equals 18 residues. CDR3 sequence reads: CASSVGLSTLFSGNTIYF. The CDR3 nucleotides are TGTGCCAGCAGCGTAGGTCTCAGTACCTTGTTCTCTGGAAACACCATATATTTT.

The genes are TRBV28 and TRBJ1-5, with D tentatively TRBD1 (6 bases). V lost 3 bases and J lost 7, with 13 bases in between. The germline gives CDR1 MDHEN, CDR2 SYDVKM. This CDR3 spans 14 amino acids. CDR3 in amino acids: CASSFLRGNQPQHF. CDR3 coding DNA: TGTGCCAGCAGTTTTTTGAGGGGGAACCAGCCCCAGCATTTT.

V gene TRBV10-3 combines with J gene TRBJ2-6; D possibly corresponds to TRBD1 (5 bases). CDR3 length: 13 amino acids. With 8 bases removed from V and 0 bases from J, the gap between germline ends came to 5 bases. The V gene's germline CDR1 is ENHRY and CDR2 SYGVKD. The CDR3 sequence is CAIGASGANVLTF. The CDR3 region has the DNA TGTGCCATCGGGGCCTCTGGGGCCAACGTCCTGACTTTC.

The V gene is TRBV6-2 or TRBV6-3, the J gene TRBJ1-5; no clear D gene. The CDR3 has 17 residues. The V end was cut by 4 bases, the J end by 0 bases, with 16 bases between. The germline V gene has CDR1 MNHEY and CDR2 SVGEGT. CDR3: CASSSPEWTYSNQPQHF. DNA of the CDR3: TGTGCCAGCAGTTCCCCTGAGTGGACTTATAGCAATCAGCCCCAGCATTTT.

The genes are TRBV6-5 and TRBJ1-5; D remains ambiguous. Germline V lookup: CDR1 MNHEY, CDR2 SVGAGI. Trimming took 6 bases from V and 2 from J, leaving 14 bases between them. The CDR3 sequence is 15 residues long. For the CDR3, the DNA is TGTGCCAGCAGGCCGAACACCCAGGGCAATCAGCCCCAGCATTTT. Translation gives CASRPNTQGNQPQHF.

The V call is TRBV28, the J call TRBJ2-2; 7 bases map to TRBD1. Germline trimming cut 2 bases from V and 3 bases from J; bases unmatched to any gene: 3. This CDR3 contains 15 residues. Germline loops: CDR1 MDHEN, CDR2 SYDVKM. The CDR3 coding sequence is TGTGCCAGCAGTTTACAGGGGGATTACACCGGGGAGCTGTTTTTT. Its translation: CASSLQGDYTGELFF.